Listed below are T cell receptor beta chains from one sample, sequenced in a study of blood T cell repertoires in COVID-19. Repertoires were generated with immunoSEQ multiplex PCR, while TCRdb's copy carries only in-frame clones and drops some. The sample records 95,000 to 100,000 clones, 80% to 90% being singletons. The sample consisted of peripheral blood. Receptor source: a woman aged 25 to 39 with acute or convalescent COVID-19. The CDR3 runs from the conserved cysteine through the conserved F or W. The order of the fields is V gene, J gene, CDR3 protein.

V: TRBV27
J: TRBJ2-3
CDR3: CASSFDSTHTDTQYF

V: TRBV19
J: TRBJ1-5
CDR3: CASSARVYSNQPQHF

V: TRBV3-1/TRBV3-2
J: TRBJ1-2
CDR3: CASSQDVSGINYGYTF

V: TRBV18
J: TRBJ1-2
CDR3: CASSPLGTDYGYTF

V: TRBV6-5
J: TRBJ1-5
CDR3: CASSPRTGRGQHF

V: TRBV30
J: TRBJ2-7
CDR3: CASGQGKGEQYF

V: TRBV2
J: TRBJ2-3
CDR3: CASLRADTQYF

V: TRBV9
J: TRBJ2-3
CDR3: CASSAPGRGAFDTQYF

V: TRBV24-1
J: TRBJ2-4
CDR3: CATSAPTASGKNIQYF

V: TRBV5-1
J: TRBJ2-3
CDR3: CASRPPVESAMRDTQYF

V: TRBV19
J: TRBJ1-1
CDR3: CASTLRGLNTEAFF

V: TRBV5-1
J: TRBJ2-7
CDR3: CASSASGGVSYEQYF

V: TRBV7-8
J: TRBJ1-4
CDR3: CASSQRQGAWGNEKLFF

V: TRBV11-3
J: TRBJ1-3
CDR3: CASSYGQGGNTIYF

V: TRBV4-2
J: TRBJ1-6
CDR3: CASSLGQPLSPLHF

V: TRBV27
J: TRBJ2-6
CDR3: CASRGVGSGANVLTF

V: TRBV19
J: TRBJ2-6
CDR3: CASSIGQLSGANVLTF

V: TRBV29-1
J: TRBJ2-6
CDR3: CSVDTGSGANVLTF

V: TRBV5-8
J: TRBJ1-4
CDR3: CASSLYPPRGEKLFF

V: TRBV2
J: TRBJ1-5
CDR3: CASSELGDRQPQHF

V: TRBV6-5
J: TRBJ1-1
CDR3: CASSYGEGTEAFF

V: TRBV30
J: TRBJ1-2
CDR3: CAWQVLDRDLPGYTF

V: TRBV6-2/TRBV6-3
J: TRBJ2-7
CDR3: CASSSGQPGNYEQYF

V: TRBV19
J: TRBJ2-3
CDR3: CASRDRAITDTQYF

V: TRBV2
J: TRBJ2-1
CDR3: CASSLLVSGDYNEQFF

V: TRBV10-3
J: TRBJ1-5
CDR3: CAISDEVSLNQPQHF

V: TRBV28
J: TRBJ1-6
CDR3: CASSPSGGTAFSYNSPLHF

V: TRBV28
J: TRBJ2-7
CDR3: CASSTRTGGRKYEQYF

V: TRBV5-1
J: TRBJ2-7
CDR3: CASSLQGVGSEQYF

V: TRBV6-1
J: TRBJ2-7
CDR3: CASSERGYVWDRGSYEQYF

V: TRBV5-1
J: TRBJ2-7
CDR3: CASSLGLATEQYF

V: TRBV6-6
J: TRBJ1-5
CDR3: CASGDSGGSANQPQHF

V: TRBV18
J: TRBJ2-3
CDR3: CASDTGTDTQYF

V: TRBV19
J: TRBJ2-3
CDR3: CASSWSGASTDTQYF

V: TRBV5-1
J: TRBJ2-3
CDR3: CASSAGDFLSTDTQYF

V: TRBV6-6
J: TRBJ2-7
CDR3: CASSWRTGAGYEQYF

V: TRBV6-5
J: TRBJ1-1
CDR3: CASSPYPDRSEAFF

V: TRBV5-1
J: TRBJ2-1
CDR3: CASSSSRGGPYNEQFF

V: TRBV18
J: TRBJ1-2
CDR3: CASSPLWGANYGYTF